Each of the 10 T cell receptor beta chains below was sequenced from the same sample in a study of CD8+ T cells in alopecia areata. The authors extracted RNA and reverse transcribed it into cDNA as the sequencing template. Produced via immunoSEQ multiplex PCR; TCRdb's table is partial and in-frame only. The table has 200,000 to 250,000 clones, more than 60% seen once. Treatment defined: oral pan-JAK inhibitor, 5-10 mg twice daily. The sample consisted of CD4+ T cells sorted from blood, taken around week 42, from a patient treated with tofacitinib. The receptors were sampled from a human donor with alopecia areata.

The genes are TRBV6-1 and TRBJ1-5; D ambiguous. Trimming cost V 6 bases and J 3 bases, with 15 bases left between them. CDR1 is MNHNS and CDR2 is SASEGT in the germline V gene. The CDR3 spans 15 residues. The CDR3 is CASRAYNRLNQPQHF. CDR3 sequence (DNA): TGTGCCAGCAGGGCCTATAACAGACTCAATCAGCCCCAGCATTTT.

Points on this clone: Distinct nucleotide sequences in the sample also encode this CDR3. The CDR3 DNA reads TGCAGCGTTGGGGGGAGGGCCCAAGAGACCCAGTACTTC. This sequence encodes CSVGGRAQETQYF. The rearrangement joins TRBV29-1 to TRBJ2-5, with 7 bases lining up with TRBD2. The CDR3 extends over 13 amino acids. V gave up 4 bases and J gave up 1 base; unmatched junction bases: 3. Per germline, CDR1 SQVTM and CDR2 ANQGSEA.

The rearrangement links TRBV27 to TRBJ1-5; D unresolved. The CDR3 covers 13 residues. V lost 4 bases and J 7 bases, leaving 11 bases between the germline ends. CDR1 is MNHEY and CDR2 is SMNVEV in the germline V gene (reference sequence). The CDR3 DNA reads as TGTGCCAGCAGTTCCTTTCATTGGCAGCCCCAGCATTTT. This encodes CASSSFHWQPQHF.

This clone occurred a few times. This sequence may be a read error, since a much larger clone differs from it by one base. Other nucleotide sequences from this sample produce the same CDR3. The V and J genes are TRBV5-1 and TRBJ2-3; 7 bases fit TRBD2. Per the germline V gene, CDR1 is SGHRS and CDR2 is YFSETQ. Trimming removed 0 bases from V and 3 bases from J; junction bases left unmatched: 1. The CDR3 has 14 residues. In DNA form, the CDR3 reads TGCGCCAGCAGCTTGGGCGGGGGTACAGATACGCAGTATTTT. Encoded protein: CASSLGGGTDTQYF.

V gene TRBV5-1 combines with J gene TRBJ1-1, with 8 nucleotides matching TRBD1. CDR1 is SGHRS and CDR2 is YFSETQ in the germline V gene. V lost 4 bases and J lost 0; bases outside the gene matches: 5. The length of the CDR3 is 15 residues. This chain's CDR3 is CASSNRQGMNTEAFF. CDR3 nucleotides: TGCGCCAGCAGCAACCGACAGGGGATGAACACTGAAGCTTTCTTT.

This clone was observed a few times. V gene TRBV27 combines with J gene TRBJ1-6; unclear D gene. Trimming shortened V by 6 bases and J by 6 bases, and 6 bases separated the two germline ends. There are 12 residues in the CDR3. Per the germline V gene, CDR1 is MNHEY and CDR2 is SMNVEV (reference sequence). The CDR3 is CASSLGNSPLHF. CDR3 coding DNA: TGTGCCAGCAGCTTGGGTAATTCACCCCTCCACTTT.

The chain employs TRBV29-1 and TRBJ1-1; maybe TRBD1 (5 bases). The CDR3 contains 13 residues. Germline V lookup: CDR1 SQVTM, CDR2 ANQGSEA. With 6 bases removed from V and 1 base from J, the gap between germline ends came to 12 bases. The CDR3 protein is CSVSGTSNTEAFF. The CDR3 region has the DNA TGCAGCGTGTCCGGGACTTCGAACACTGAAGCTTTCTTT.

The rearrangement links TRBV29-1 to TRBJ1-5; the match to TRBD1 covers 7 bases. The CDR3 has 13 residues. V trimming: 6 bases; J trimming: 5 bases; junction bases outside the gene matches: 7. CDR1 SQVTM and CDR2 ANQGSEA come from the germline V gene. The CDR3 loop is CSVATGPHQPQHF. The CDR3 DNA sequence: TGCAGCGTGGCGACAGGGCCTCATCAGCCCCAGCATTTT.

This clone turned up a few times. The chain recombines TRBV15 with TRBJ2-7, with TRBD1 matching 9 bases. With V trimmed by 1 base and J by 3 bases, 7 bases remained unmatched. Germline CDR1 reads LNHNV; CDR2 reads YYDKDF (reference sequence). The length of the CDR3 is 16 residues. The CDR3 loop reads CATSRGAGTGSYEQYF. In nucleotides, the CDR3 is TGTGCCACCAGCAGAGGGGCCGGGACAGGGAGCTACGAGCAGTACTTC.

V and J are TRBV5-1 and TRBJ2-6, with a possible D match to TRBD1 (5 bases). The CDR3 runs to 15 residues. Trimming took off 8 bases at V and 0 bases at J, with 12 bases between the two ends. Germline V gene lookup returns CDR1 SGHRS and CDR2 YFSETQ. CDR3 region: CASQGLSSGANVLTF. CDR3 nucleotides: TGCGCCAGTCAGGGATTAAGCTCTGGGGCCAACGTCCTGACTTTC. The full variable domain, in which reference TRBV5-1 and TRBJ2-6 provide the parts outside the CDR3, is KAGVTQTPRYLIKTRGQQVTLSCSPISGHRSVSWYQQTPGQGLQFLFEYFSETQRNKGNFPGRFSGRQFSNSRSEMNVSTLELGDSALYLCASQGLSSGANVLTFGAGSRLTVL.